A selection of T cell receptor beta chains follows, all from one sample in a study of blood T cell repertoires in COVID-19. Libraries were prepared by immunoSEQ multiplex PCR; TCRdb keeps only in-frame clonotypes and omits some of them. The top ten hold almost 6.5% of the sample, which has 50,000 to 55,000 clones, around 83% seen once. Material: peripheral blood. These receptor sequences come from a man aged 55 to 70 with acute or convalescent COVID-19. Each CDR3 is given with its conserved first and last residue. The order of the fields is J gene, D gene, V gene, clone size, CDR3 DNA, CDR3 protein. A D gene is named only where the DNA matches it firmly. Not every row has a clone size; where given, it reads once, few, many or a size class.

J: TRBJ1-2; D: NA; V: TRBV28; size: NA; DNA: TGTGCCAGCAGCTTTCGAAGTACTGGCCGCGGGGGCTACACCTTC; CDR3: CASSFRSTGRGGYTF
J: TRBJ1-4; D: TRBD1; V: TRBV5-4; size: NA; DNA: TGTGCCAGCAGCTTAGGCCAGGGGGATGAAAAACTGTTTTTT; CDR3: CASSLGQGDEKLFF
J: TRBJ1-5; D: NA; V: TRBV30; size: NA; DNA: TGTGCCTGGAGTCTAACAGGGAATCAGCCCCAGCATTTT; CDR3: CAWSLTGNQPQHF
J: TRBJ2-1; D: TRBD2; V: TRBV10-1; size: NA; DNA: TGCGCCAGCAGTGTCGGTAGCGGGGGAGTACATGAGCAGTTCTTC; CDR3: CASSVGSGGVHEQFF
J: TRBJ2-1; D: TRBD2; V: TRBV9; size: NA; DNA: TGTGCCAGCAGCGCCCCCGCTACAGGACCCGGGGGGGGATACAATGAGCAGTTCTTC; CDR3: CASSAPATGPGGGYNEQFF
J: TRBJ1-1; D: NA; V: TRBV5-4; size: NA; DNA: TGTGCCAGCAGCCCCGGACATAGCACTGAAGCTTTCTTT; CDR3: CASSPGHSTEAFF
J: TRBJ2-7; D: TRBD1; V: TRBV4-1; size: NA; DNA: TGCGCCAGCAGCCAAGTCGGACAGGGCTACGAGCAGTACTTC; CDR3: CASSQVGQGYEQYF
J: TRBJ2-2; D: NA; V: TRBV27; size: NA; DNA: TGTGCCAGCAGACAACTAGGTAACGGGGAGCTGTTTTTT; CDR3: CASRQLGNGELFF
J: TRBJ1-2; D: TRBD1; V: TRBV18; size: NA; DNA: TGTGCCAGCTCACCAGGGACAGGGGGTGGCTACACCTTC; CDR3: CASSPGTGGGYTF
J: TRBJ1-4; D: TRBD1; V: TRBV18; size: NA; DNA: TGTGCCAGCTCACCCCCGGACAGGGGGGGTGAAAAACTGTTTTTT; CDR3: CASSPPDRGGEKLFF
J: TRBJ1-5; D: NA; V: TRBV28; size: NA; DNA: TGTGCCAGCAGTTTCCCAGGGGTACGTAATCAGCCCCAGCATTTT; CDR3: CASSFPGVRNQPQHF
J: TRBJ2-4; D: NA; V: TRBV5-6; size: NA; DNA: TGTGCCAGCAGCGTCATCGTCCTGAGGATGGACATTCAGTACTTC; CDR3: CASSVIVLRMDIQYF
J: TRBJ2-1; D: TRBD2; V: TRBV28; size: NA; DNA: TGTGCCACTCAGACTAGCGGGAGAGTGAATGAGCAGTTCTTC; CDR3: CATQTSGRVNEQFF
J: TRBJ2-2; D: NA; V: TRBV19; size: many; DNA: TGTGCCAGTAGTGCCCCCGGCACCGGGGAGCTGTTTTTT; CDR3: CASSAPGTGELFF
J: TRBJ2-1; D: TRBD1; V: TRBV7-3; size: few; DNA: TGTGCCAGCAGCTTTGGACAGGGGCTAGACCATTTCTTC; CDR3: CASSFGQGLDHFF
J: TRBJ2-7; D: NA; V: TRBV16; size: once; DNA: TGTGCCAGCAGCCCCACGACGGGACACAACTACGAGCAGTACTTC; CDR3: CASSPTTGHNYEQYF
J: TRBJ2-7; D: TRBD1; V: TRBV4-1; size: few; DNA: TGCGCCAGCAGCCAAGATGACAGGGAAGCTTCCTACGAGCAGTACTTC; CDR3: CASSQDDREASYEQYF
J: TRBJ2-5; D: NA; V: TRBV11-2; size: NA; DNA: TGTGCCAGCAGCCGTCTTATGGCTTCGCCAGAGACCCAGTACTTC; CDR3: CASSRLMASPETQYF
J: TRBJ2-5; D: NA; V: TRBV7-6; size: NA; DNA: TGTGCCAGCAGCTTTTCACAGTCCCAAGAGACCCAGTACTTC; CDR3: CASSFSQSQETQYF
J: TRBJ1-2; D: NA; V: TRBV28; size: NA; DNA: TGTGCCAGCAGTTTCTCTCCTCGGTATGGCTACACCTTC; CDR3: CASSFSPRYGYTF
J: TRBJ1-1; D: NA; V: TRBV2; size: few; DNA: TGTGCCAGCATACAGCTGAACACTGAAGCTTTCTTT; CDR3: CASIQLNTEAFF
J: TRBJ1-2; D: NA; V: TRBV5-5; size: NA; DNA: TGTGCCAGCAGCTTGGCTAGTCAAGGATCCTATGGCTACACCTTC; CDR3: CASSLASQGSYGYTF
J: TRBJ2-2; D: TRBD1; V: TRBV9; size: NA; DNA: TGTGCCAGCAGCCCTCTCCCGGGACAGGGTGGTGCCGGGGAGCTGTTTTTT; CDR3: CASSPLPGQGGAGELFF
J: TRBJ1-3; D: NA; V: TRBV13; size: NA; DNA: TGCGCCAGTTACCGGGGGGAGAACCACTCTGGAAACACCATATATTTT; CDR3: CASYRGENHSGNTIYF
J: TRBJ1-1; D: NA; V: TRBV12-5; size: NA; DNA: TGTGCTAGTGGTTTGGTAGGGGGCACTGAAGCTTTCTTT; CDR3: CASGLVGGTEAFF
J: TRBJ1-4; D: TRBD1; V: TRBV27; size: NA; DNA: TGTGCCAGCAGTCCCCGGACAGGGGTTGTTGAAAAACTGTTTTTT; CDR3: CASSPRTGVVEKLFF
J: TRBJ2-2; D: TRBD2; V: TRBV2; size: NA; DNA: TGTGCCAGCAAGGCTAGCGGGAGTCGGACCGGGGAGCTGTTTTTT; CDR3: CASKASGSRTGELFF
J: TRBJ2-7; D: TRBD1; V: TRBV4-1; size: NA; DNA: TGCGCCAGCAGCCTCAAATCCGGCCTAGAGGGGGCTAGCTACGAGCAGTACTTC; CDR3: CASSLKSGLEGASYEQYF
J: TRBJ1-1; D: NA; V: TRBV5-1; size: NA; DNA: TGCGCCAGCAGCTTGGATCCTCCGAACACTGAAGCTTTCTTT; CDR3: CASSLDPPNTEAFF
J: TRBJ2-7; D: TRBD1; V: TRBV9; size: NA; DNA: TGTGCCAGCAGCGTACAGGGGGTTCCCTACGAGCAGTACTTC; CDR3: CASSVQGVPYEQYF
J: TRBJ1-1; D: NA; V: TRBV6-1; size: NA; DNA: TGTGCCAGCAGCTCCAACAGGGACCAGAACACTGAAGCTTTCTTT; CDR3: CASSSNRDQNTEAFF
J: TRBJ2-5; D: NA; V: TRBV9; size: NA; DNA: TGTGCCAGCAGCTCGCGACTCGGGGAGACCCAGTACTTC; CDR3: CASSSRLGETQYF
J: TRBJ1-1; D: TRBD1; V: TRBV18; size: NA; DNA: TGTGCCAGCCAGGGACAGATGAACACTGAAGCTTTCTTT; CDR3: CASQGQMNTEAFF
J: TRBJ1-5; D: TRBD1; V: TRBV27; size: NA; DNA: TGTGCCAGCAGTTTATATTGGGACAGACCAAATCAGCCCCAGCATTTT; CDR3: CASSLYWDRPNQPQHF
J: TRBJ1-6; D: TRBD1; V: TRBV30; size: NA; DNA: TGTGCCTGGAGTGTACAGGGGGACTCACCCCTCCACTTT; CDR3: CAWSVQGDSPLHF
J: TRBJ2-3; D: TRBD2; V: TRBV5-1; size: NA; DNA: TGCGCCAGCAGCCGGGGGACTATTACTAGCACAGATACGCAGTATTTT; CDR3: CASSRGTITSTDTQYF
J: TRBJ1-1; D: NA; V: TRBV7-2; size: NA; DNA: TGTGCCAGCAGCCTCTACAGGGAAGGTGGGGCTTTCTTT; CDR3: CASSLYREGGAFF
J: TRBJ2-3; D: NA; V: TRBV27; size: NA; DNA: TGTGCCAGCAGTCTTACACCCATCCCCACAGATACGCAGTATTTT; CDR3: CASSLTPIPTDTQYF
J: TRBJ2-3; D: TRBD2; V: TRBV18; size: NA; DNA: TGTGCCAGCTCACCGACTAGCGGTAGCACAGATACGCAGTATTTT; CDR3: CASSPTSGSTDTQYF
J: TRBJ2-2; D: NA; V: TRBV27; size: NA; DNA: TGTGCCAGCAGTTTATCCACAGTGCCTTCTACCGGGGAGCTGTTTTTT; CDR3: CASSLSTVPSTGELFF
J: TRBJ1-1; D: TRBD1; V: TRBV27; size: NA; DNA: TGTGCCAGCAGATCTGGACAGGGGACCTTGAACACTGAAGCTTTCTTT; CDR3: CASRSGQGTLNTEAFF
J: TRBJ2-4; D: TRBD2; V: TRBV11-2; size: NA; DNA: TGTGCCAGCAGCCCGGGGGGGAACATTCAGTACTTC; CDR3: CASSPGGNIQYF
J: TRBJ2-1; D: TRBD2; V: TRBV14; size: NA; DNA: TGTGCCAGCAGCCAGAGGGAGGGGTTAAATGAGCAGTTCTTC; CDR3: CASSQREGLNEQFF
J: TRBJ2-2; D: NA; V: TRBV18; size: NA; DNA: TGTGCCAGCTCACCACTTGGCGGGATGCCCGGGGAGCTGTTTTTT; CDR3: CASSPLGGMPGELFF
J: TRBJ2-2; D: NA; V: TRBV12-2; size: NA; DNA: TGTGCAAGTCGCTCACCCTCGGGACAGACCGGGGAGCTGTTTTTT; CDR3: CASRSPSGQTGELFF
J: TRBJ1-1; D: NA; V: TRBV28; size: NA; DNA: TGTGCCAGCAGGGGGGAGCCGGGGGTCGGCACTGAAGCTTTCTTT; CDR3: CASRGEPGVGTEAFF
J: TRBJ2-1; D: TRBD2; V: TRBV6-1; size: NA; DNA: TGTGCCAGCAGTGAAGGTCTAGCGGGAGTTACTGAGCAGTTCTTC; CDR3: CASSEGLAGVTEQFF
J: TRBJ2-5; D: TRBD1; V: TRBV7-2; size: few; DNA: TGTGCCAGCAGCCGGACCGGGACAGGGGAAGAGACCCAGTACTTC; CDR3: CASSRTGTGEETQYF
J: TRBJ2-2; D: NA; V: TRBV10-3; size: NA; DNA: TGTGCCATCAGTGAGTCTAGCGGCAGAGCGAACACCGGGGAGCTGTTTTTT; CDR3: CAISESSGRANTGELFF
J: TRBJ2-4; D: TRBD1; V: TRBV28; size: NA; DNA: TGTGCCAGCACCTCGCCCGCGACAGGGGGGGCCAAAAACATTCAGTACTTC; CDR3: CASTSPATGGAKNIQYF
J: TRBJ2-5; D: NA; V: TRBV5-1; size: NA; DNA: TGCGCCAGCAGCGGCTTGGGGGCGACCGTCGAGACCCAGTACTTC; CDR3: CASSGLGATVETQYF
J: TRBJ2-7; D: NA; V: TRBV18; size: NA; DNA: TGTGCCAGCTCACCAATGGCAGGGGAGCGCTACGAGCAGTACTTC; CDR3: CASSPMAGERYEQYF